The text below deals with one T cell receptor (beta chain). The antigen remains undetermined. The source of the sample is a study of blood T cells in healthy people across ages. Study-wide results and limits: Changes in expanded clonotypes were possibly confounded, as the CMV status of donors was unknown. Observed TCR beta diversity per million T cells went down as age went up. This fall followed a roughly linear course with age.

Primers used in a second PCR of roughly 6 to 12 cycles were a sample-barcoded 5' primer and a J-beta primer mix. MiXCR, applied by TCRdb to the 5' RACE reads, yields one record per CDR3 protein. In the table there are 650,000 to 900,000 distinct CDR3 sequences, under 80% of which are singletons. The clonotype comes from a man aged 25 to 45 in good health. The sample consisted of blood.

CDR3 sequence (DNA): TGTGCCAGCAGCGAAGCGGGGGGGCATCGGGAGACCCAGTACTTC. Translated, it gives CASSEAGGHRETQYF. The V call is TRBV12-3 or TRBV12-4, the J call TRBJ2-5, with 10 bases that match TRBD2. The CDR3 covers 15 residues. The J segment lost 5 bases and the V segment lost 6 bases, leaving 9 bases of the junction unmatched.